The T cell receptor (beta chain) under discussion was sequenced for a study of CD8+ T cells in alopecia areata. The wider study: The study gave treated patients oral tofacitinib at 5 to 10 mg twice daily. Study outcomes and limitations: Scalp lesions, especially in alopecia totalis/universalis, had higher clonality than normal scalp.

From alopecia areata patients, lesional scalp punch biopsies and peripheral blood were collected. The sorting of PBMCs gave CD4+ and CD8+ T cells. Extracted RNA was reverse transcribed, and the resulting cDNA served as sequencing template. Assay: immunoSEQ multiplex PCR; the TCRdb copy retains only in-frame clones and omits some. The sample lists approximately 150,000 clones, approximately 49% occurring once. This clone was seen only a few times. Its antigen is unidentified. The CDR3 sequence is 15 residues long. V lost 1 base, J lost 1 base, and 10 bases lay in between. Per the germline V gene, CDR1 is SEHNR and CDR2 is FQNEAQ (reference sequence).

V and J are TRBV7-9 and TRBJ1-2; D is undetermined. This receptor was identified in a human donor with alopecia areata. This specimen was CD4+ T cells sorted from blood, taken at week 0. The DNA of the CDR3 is TGTGCCAGCAGCTTAGATACGGGGTATAACTATGGCTACACCTTC. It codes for CASSLDTGYNYGYTF.